The clone carrying this T cell receptor beta chain was picked up one time. The data derive from a study of shared clonotypes between healthy human individuals. Assay used: immunoSEQ multiplex PCR; TCRdb lists only in-frame clones, some missing. The sample carries 950,000 to 1,300,000 clones, approximately 68% recorded once. In germline, CDR1 is MRHNA, CDR2 SNTAGT. Trimming took 4 bases from V and 4 from J, leaving 11 bases between them. CDR3 length: 14 residues. This sequence originates from a man aged 18 to 35 in good health. The chain is built from TRBV6-4 and TRBJ1-5; no clear D. The sample consisted of memory CD4+ T cells sorted from blood. Subset noted: CD45RA-negative fraction. The CDR3 loop reads CASSAVSGNQPQHF. CDR3 sequence (DNA): TGTGCCAGCAGTGCGGTTAGCGGGAATCAGCCCCAGCATTTT.